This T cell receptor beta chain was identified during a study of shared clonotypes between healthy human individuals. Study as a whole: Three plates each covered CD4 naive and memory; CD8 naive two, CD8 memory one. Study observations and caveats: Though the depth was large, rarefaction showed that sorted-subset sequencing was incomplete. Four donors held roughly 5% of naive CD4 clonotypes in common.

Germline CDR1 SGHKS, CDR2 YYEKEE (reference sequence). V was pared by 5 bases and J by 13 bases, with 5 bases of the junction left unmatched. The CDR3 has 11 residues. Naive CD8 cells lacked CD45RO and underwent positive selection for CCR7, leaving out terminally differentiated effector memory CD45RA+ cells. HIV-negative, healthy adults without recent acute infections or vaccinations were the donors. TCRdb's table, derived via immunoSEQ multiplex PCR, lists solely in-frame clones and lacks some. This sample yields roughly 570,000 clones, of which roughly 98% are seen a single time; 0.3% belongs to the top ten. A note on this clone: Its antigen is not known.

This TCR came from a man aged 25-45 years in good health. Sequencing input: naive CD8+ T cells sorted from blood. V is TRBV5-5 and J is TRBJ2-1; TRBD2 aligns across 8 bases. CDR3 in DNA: TGTGCCAGCAGGTCTGGGACTAGTCAGTTCTTC. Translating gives CASRSGTSQFF.